The 15 T cell receptor beta chains listed next were all sequenced from one sample in a study of CD8+ T cells in alopecia areata. Following extraction, RNA underwent reverse transcription to cDNA, which served as the sequencing template. The repertoire was sequenced with immunoSEQ multiplex PCR; TCRdb's copy has only in-frame clones and lacks some. Among 110,000 to 150,000 clones listed, less than 65% were seen once. The material sequenced was CD8+ T cells sorted from blood. The receptor set was obtained from a human donor in good health.

The chain has TRBV29-1 and TRBJ1-2; 9 positions match TRBD1. V lost 3 bases to trimming and J lost 1 base; unmatched junction nucleotides: 0. The germline V gene has CDR1 SQVTM and CDR2 ANQGSEA. The CDR3 totals 13 residues. Written as DNA, the CDR3 is TGCAGCGTTGAGACAGGGGGTAACTATGGCTACACCTTC. Residues: CSVETGGNYGYTF.

The V gene is TRBV9, the J gene TRBJ2-7, with TRBD2 as a possible D gene (5 bases). The CDR3 runs to 14 residues. Trimming took off 4 bases at V and 3 bases at J, with 14 bases between the two ends. Germline assignment: CDR1 SGDLS and CDR2 YYNGEE. The CDR3 bases are TGTGCCAGCAGCCCGGGATTTTCTAGCTACGAGCAGTACTTC. It yields the protein CASSPGFSSYEQYF.

V is TRBV13 and J is TRBJ2-2, with TRBD2 matching over 8 bases. Trimming at V came to 5 bases and at J to 3 bases, leaving 8 bases not matched to a gene. Germline CDR1 and CDR2: PRHDT and FYEKMQ (reference sequence). The CDR3 contains 16 residues. The CDR3 DNA reads TGTGCCAGCAGCACGCCGGGACTAGGGGACACCGGGGAGCTGTTTTTT. It is translated as CASSTPGLGDTGELFF.

The chain has TRBV15 and TRBJ2-5; TRBD1 matches at 11 bases. With V trimmed by 4 bases and J by 4 bases, 5 bases remained unmatched. The CDR3 length is 15 residues. Germline CDR1 reads LNHNV; CDR2 reads YYDKDF (reference sequence). Here the CDR3 reads CATSNGQGAGETQYF. The DNA of the CDR3 is TGTGCCACCAGCAATGGACAGGGGGCGGGAGAGACCCAGTACTTC.

In its sample, this clone was seen a few times. The genes are TRBV29-1 and TRBJ2-3; 8 positions agree with TRBD1. The J segment lost 5 bases and the V segment lost 6 bases, leaving 7 bases of the junction unmatched. Germline V gene sequence: CDR1 SQVTM, CDR2 ANQGSEA. The CDR3 sequence is 13 residues long. In nucleotides, the CDR3 is TGCAGCGTCAGGACAGGGTCGGGAGATACGCAGTATTTT. Its protein is CSVRTGSGDTQYF.

The chain couples TRBV28 to TRBJ1-1; D is possibly TRBD1 (6 bases). The V gene lost 4 bases and the J gene lost 3 bases, with 15 bases spanning the gap. Germline-derived CDR1 and CDR2 are MDHEN and SYDVKM. This CDR3 is built from 15 residues. The CDR3 reads CASSSPRGGDTEAFF. DNA of the CDR3: TGTGCCAGCAGTTCCCCTCGAGGGGGGGACACTGAAGCTTTCTTT.

This CDR3 reads CASSFRGTEAFF. In DNA form, the CDR3 reads TGTGCCAGCAGCTTCCGGGGCACTGAAGCTTTCTTT. The chain combines TRBV5-4 with TRBJ1-1; D is ambiguous. Germline values: CDR1 SGHNT, CDR2 YYREEE (reference sequence). The CDR3 consists of 12 residues. The ends were cut back, 2 bases at V and 4 bases at J, with 6 bases in the middle. Using reference TRBV5-4 and TRBJ1-1 for the parts outside the CDR3, the full variable domain is ETGVTQSPTHLIKTRGQQVTLRCSSQSGHNTVSWYQQALGQGPQFIFQYYREEENGRGNFPPRFSGLQFPNYSSELNVNALELDDSALYLCASSFRGTEAFFGQGTRLTVV.

This chain joins TRBV27 and TRBJ2-7; 10 bases agree with TRBD1. Germline assignment: CDR1 MNHEY and CDR2 SMNVEV (reference sequence). The V segment lost 6 bases and the J segment 7 bases; nucleotides outside the gene matches: 12. The CDR3 contains 15 residues. The CDR3 DNA is TGTGCCAGCAGAAACTCCGGGACAGGGGTTAAAGAGCAGTACTTC. Translating it yields CASRNSGTGVKEQYF.

The chain employs TRBV28 and TRBJ2-3; a weak D match, TRBD1 (5 bases). This CDR3 contains 17 residues. Trimming took off 7 bases at V and 1 base at J, with 21 bases between the two ends. The germline V gene has CDR1 MDHEN and CDR2 SYDVKM. CDR3 bases: TGTGCCAGCACACTGTATCGGTTCAGGGCGCGCACAGATACGCAGTATTTT. This sequence encodes CASTLYRFRARTDTQYF.

The chain has TRBV5-6 and TRBJ2-3, with a tentative D call TRBD1 (5 bases). CDR3 size: 12 residues. V was cut by 2 bases and J by 7 bases, with 8 bases left in between. From germline, CDR1 is SGHDT and CDR2 YYEEEE. The CDR3 is CASSLGVNTQYF. The CDR3 DNA reads as TGTGCCAGCAGCTTAGGGGTTAATACGCAGTATTTT.

This clone was observed a handful of times. The genes are TRBV7-9 and TRBJ2-3; tentatively, D is TRBD2 (5 bases). Germline CDR1 SEHNR, CDR2 FQNEAQ (reference sequence). V was shortened by 1 base and J by 10 bases, with 12 bases between the two germline ends. This CDR3 has 13 residues. CDR3 DNA sequence: TGTGCCAGCAGCTTAGGCGGAGCGGTTGCGCAGTATTTT. Translation: CASSLGGAVAQYF.

The rearrangement joins TRBV4-2 to TRBJ2-4, with D unresolved. This CDR3 has 14 amino acids. The germline V gene has CDR1 LGHNA and CDR2 YNFKEQ. Trimming left V 0 bases short and J 7 bases short, with 10 bases between. The CDR3 nucleotides read TGTGCCAGCAGCCAAGAGGGGTACGGGAACATTCAGTACTTC. Protein: CASSQEGYGNIQYF.

The chain links TRBV15 to TRBJ2-3, with 9 bases identical to TRBD2. Germline CDR1 is LNHNV and CDR2 is YYDKDF (reference sequence). This CDR3 spans 16 amino acids. With 4 bases clipped from V and 2 bases from J, the junction kept 7 bases outside the gene matches. The CDR3 sequence: CATSTLTSGITDTQYF. The CDR3 nucleotides read TGTGCCACCAGCACCTTGACTAGCGGTATCACAGATACGCAGTATTTT.

The chain has TRBV2 and TRBJ2-1; D uncertain. Germline V gene data show CDR1 as SNHLY and CDR2 as FYNNEI. The ends were cut back, 7 bases at V and 4 bases at J, with 8 bases in the middle. The CDR3 runs to 12 residues. This chain's CDR3 is CASTFGYNEQFF. Written as DNA, the CDR3 is TGTGCCAGCACATTCGGATACAATGAGCAGTTCTTC.

For the CDR3, the DNA is TGTGCCAGCAGATTGACTGGCTCCTACAATGAGCAGTTCTTC. Protein product: CASRLTGSYNEQFF. The V gene is TRBV27, the J gene TRBJ2-1; D gene unclear. Trimming shortened V by 6 bases and J by 0 bases, and 9 bases separated the two germline ends. The germline V gene has CDR1 MNHEY and CDR2 SMNVEV (reference sequence). This CDR3 contains 14 residues.